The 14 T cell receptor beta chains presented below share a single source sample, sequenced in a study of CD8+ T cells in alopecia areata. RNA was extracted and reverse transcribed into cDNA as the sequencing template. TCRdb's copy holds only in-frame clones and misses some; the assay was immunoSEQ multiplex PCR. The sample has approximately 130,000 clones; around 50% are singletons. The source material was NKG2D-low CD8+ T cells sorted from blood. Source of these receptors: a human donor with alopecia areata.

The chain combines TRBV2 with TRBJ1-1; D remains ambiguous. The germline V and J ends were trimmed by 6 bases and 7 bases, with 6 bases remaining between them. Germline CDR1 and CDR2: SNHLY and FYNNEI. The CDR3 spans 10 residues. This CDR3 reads CASRGNEAFF. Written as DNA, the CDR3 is TGTGCCAGCAGAGGAAATGAAGCTTTCTTT.

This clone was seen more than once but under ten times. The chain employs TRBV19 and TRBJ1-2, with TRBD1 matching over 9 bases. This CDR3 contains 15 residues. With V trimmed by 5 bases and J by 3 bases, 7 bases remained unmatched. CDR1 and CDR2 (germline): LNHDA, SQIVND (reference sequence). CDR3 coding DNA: TGTGCCAGTAGTGGTCTGGACAGGGGATACTATGGCTACACCTTC. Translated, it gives CASSGLDRGYYGYTF.

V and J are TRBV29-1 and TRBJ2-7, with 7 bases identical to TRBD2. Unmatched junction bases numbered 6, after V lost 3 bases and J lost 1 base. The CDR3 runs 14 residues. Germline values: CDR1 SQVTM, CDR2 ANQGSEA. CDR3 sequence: CSVEGREGSYEQYF. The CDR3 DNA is TGCAGCGTTGAGGGGAGGGAGGGGTCCTACGAGCAGTACTTC.

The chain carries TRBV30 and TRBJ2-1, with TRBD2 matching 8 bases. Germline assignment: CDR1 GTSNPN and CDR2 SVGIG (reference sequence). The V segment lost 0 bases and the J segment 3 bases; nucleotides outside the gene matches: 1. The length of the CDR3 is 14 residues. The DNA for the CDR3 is TGTGCCTGGAGTGTACTAGCGGACTACAATGAGCAGTTCTTC. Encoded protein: CAWSVLADYNEQFF.

The CDR3 loop is CASFPEQYF. CDR3 bases: TGCGCCAGCTTCCCCGAGCAGTACTTC. J is TRBJ2-7 and V is TRBV5-1, with D unclear. Germline-derived CDR1 and CDR2 are SGHRS and YFSETQ. The CDR3 sequence is 9 residues long. The germline V and J ends were trimmed by 7 bases and 6 bases, with 5 bases remaining between them.

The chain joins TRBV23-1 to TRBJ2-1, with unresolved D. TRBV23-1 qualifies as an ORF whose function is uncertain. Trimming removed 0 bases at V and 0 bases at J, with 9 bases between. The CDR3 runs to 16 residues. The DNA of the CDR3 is TGCGCCAGCAGTCAATCGGGCAGTAGCTCCTACAATGAGCAGTTCTTC. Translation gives CASSQSGSSSYNEQFF.

The DNA for the CDR3 is TGTGCCAGCAGTGAATATTCGCTCGCAGGGAGATCGATCTATGGCTACACCTTC. Translated, it gives CASSEYSLAGRSIYGYTF. The J gene is TRBJ1-2, the V gene TRBV25-1; a possible D gene is TRBD1 (5 bases). Trimming took off 0 bases at V and 4 bases at J, with 21 bases between the two ends. The CDR3 spans 18 residues. Looked up from germline, CDR1 is MGHDK and CDR2 is SYGVNS.

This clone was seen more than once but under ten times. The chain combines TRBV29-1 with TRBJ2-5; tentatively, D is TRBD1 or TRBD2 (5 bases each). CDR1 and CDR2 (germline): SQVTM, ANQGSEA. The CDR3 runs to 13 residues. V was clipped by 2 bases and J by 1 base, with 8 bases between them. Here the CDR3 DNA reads TGCAGCGTTGAACAGGGACGCCAAGAGACCCAGTACTTC. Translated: CSVEQGRQETQYF. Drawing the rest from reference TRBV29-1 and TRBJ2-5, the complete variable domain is SAVISQKPSRDICQRGTSLTIQCQVDSQVTMMFWYRQQPGQSLTLIATANQGSEATYESGFVIDKFPISRPNLTFSTLTVSNMSPEDSSIYLCSVEQGRQETQYFGPGTRLLVL.

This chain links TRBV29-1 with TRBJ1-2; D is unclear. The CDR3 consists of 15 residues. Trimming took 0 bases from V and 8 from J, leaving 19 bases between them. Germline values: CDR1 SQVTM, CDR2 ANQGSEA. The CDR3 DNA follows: TGCAGCGTTGAAGAATCTGATCCGGGGAGGTACGGCTACACCTTC. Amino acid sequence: CSVEESDPGRYGYTF.

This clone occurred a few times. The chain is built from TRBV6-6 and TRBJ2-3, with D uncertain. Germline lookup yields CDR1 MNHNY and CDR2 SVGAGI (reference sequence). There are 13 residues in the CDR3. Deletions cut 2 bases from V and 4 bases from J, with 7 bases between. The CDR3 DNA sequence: TGTGCCAGCAGTTACAATTGGGCAGATACGCAGTATTTT. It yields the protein CASSYNWADTQYF.

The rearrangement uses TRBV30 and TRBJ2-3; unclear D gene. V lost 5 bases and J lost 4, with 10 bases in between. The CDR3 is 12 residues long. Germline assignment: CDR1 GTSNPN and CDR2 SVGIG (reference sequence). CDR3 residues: CAWGEDADTQYF. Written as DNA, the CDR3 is TGTGCCTGGGGTGAGGACGCAGATACGCAGTATTTT.

The CDR3, as DNA: TGCGCCAGCAGCCAAGCGATCGGTGCGGGAGAGACCCAGTACTTC. This encodes CASSQAIGAGETQYF. The rearrangement uses TRBV4-1 and TRBJ2-5, with D maybe TRBD2 (5 bases). Germline V gene data show CDR1 as MGHRA and CDR2 as YSYEKL. This CDR3 is 15 amino acids long. V was clipped by 1 base and J by 4 bases, with 13 bases between them.

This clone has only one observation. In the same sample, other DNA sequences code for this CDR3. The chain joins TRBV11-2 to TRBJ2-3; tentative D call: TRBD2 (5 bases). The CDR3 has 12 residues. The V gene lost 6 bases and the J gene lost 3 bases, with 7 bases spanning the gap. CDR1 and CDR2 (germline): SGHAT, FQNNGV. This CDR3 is CASSRGTDTQYF. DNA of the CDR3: TGTGCCAGCAGTCGAGGGACAGATACGCAGTATTTT.

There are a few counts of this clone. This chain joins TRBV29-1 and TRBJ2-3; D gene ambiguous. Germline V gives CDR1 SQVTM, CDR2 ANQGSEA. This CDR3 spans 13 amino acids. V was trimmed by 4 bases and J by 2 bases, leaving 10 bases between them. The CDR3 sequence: CSVVSGNTDTQYF. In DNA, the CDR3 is TGCAGCGTTGTCTCCGGAAACACAGATACGCAGTATTTT.